This T cell receptor (beta chain) was profiled in a study of human T cells and chemical hapten exposure. Study-level findings and limits: Unchanged with DPC sensitization were TCRs above 1 in 1000 frequency.

The time point is: healthy volunteer bleed at 2 weeks. Total RNA was extracted from unfractionated whole blood. There are 18 residues in the CDR3. Between the trimmed V and J ends, which lost 1 base and 2 bases, there was a span of 18 bases. TCRdb itself ran the RACE reads through MiXCR, one entry per CDR3 protein. The table records about 46,000 distinct CDR3 sequences, around 4.1% of them present only once. This clonotype was observed at least ten times. Its target is unknown. The clonotype was recovered from a female donor in good health. Some clones in this sample may be carry-over from other donors' samples. The chain carries TRBV12-3 or TRBV12-4 and TRBJ1-5; possible D gene TRBD1, 6 bases. The sample consisted of whole blood. The CDR3 sequence: CASSLGGGWRYGNQPQHF. The CDR3 DNA follows: TGTGCCAGCAGTTTAGGAGGGGGATGGAGGTACGGCAATCAGCCCCAGCATTTT.